In its sample, the clone carrying this T cell receptor beta chain was seen a few times. The sample comes from a study of cytomegalovirus exposure and HLA in healthy donors. The study ran its PCR with 60 Vbeta and 13 Jbeta primers. Method: immunoSEQ multiplex PCR; TCRdb's copy keeps in-frame clones and lacks some. The sample holds about 150,000 clones, around 10% seen once. Trimming removed 1 base from V and 0 bases from J, with 14 bases in between. There are 17 residues in the CDR3. Germline V gene sequence: CDR1 SGHRS, CDR2 YFSETQ. The genes are TRBV5-1 and TRBJ2-1; a weak D match, TRBD2 (6 bases). Sample: PBMCs. This TCR derives from a woman in her thirties or forties in good health and CMV-seropositive. DNA of the CDR3: TGCGCCAGCAGCTTGACATGGCAGGGAGGCTCCTACAATGAGCAGTTCTTC. It is translated as CASSLTWQGGSYNEQFF.